Here is one T cell receptor (beta chain) with its context. The data stem from a study of T-cell reconstitution after alpha-beta-depleted transplantation in children. Researchers prepared the TCRbeta library using unique molecular identifiers, the study reports. In TCRdb, the PCR reads were re-called with MiXCR into one record per CDR3 protein. The sample contains 500,000 or so distinct CDR3 sequences, approximately 32% of which appear only once. The CDR3 runs to 15 residues. Germline V gives CDR1 SGHKS, CDR2 YYEKEE (reference sequence). The trim removed 0 bases at V and 4 bases at J, leaving 6 bases unmatched.

The receptor was derived from a human donor who donated a stem cell graft to a child with aplastic anemia. The sample consisted of PBMCs from the stem cell graft donor, taken from the stem cell graft. The V call is TRBV5-5, the J call TRBJ1-1; 7 nucleotides match TRBD1. Here the CDR3 DNA reads TGTGCCAGCAGCTTGGCCGCACAGGGGACCACTGAAGCTTTCTTT. Its translation is CASSLAAQGTTEAFF.